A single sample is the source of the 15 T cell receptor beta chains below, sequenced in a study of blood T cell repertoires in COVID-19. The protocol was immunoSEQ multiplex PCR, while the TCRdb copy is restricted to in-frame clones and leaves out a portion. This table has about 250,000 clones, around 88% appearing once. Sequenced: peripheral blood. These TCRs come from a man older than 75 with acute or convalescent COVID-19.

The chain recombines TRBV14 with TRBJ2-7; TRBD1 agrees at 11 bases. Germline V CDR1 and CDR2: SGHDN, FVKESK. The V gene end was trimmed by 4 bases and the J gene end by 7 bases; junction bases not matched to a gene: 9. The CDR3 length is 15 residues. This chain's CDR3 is CASSPGTGGGLEQYF. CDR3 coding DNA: TGTGCCAGCAGCCCCGGGACAGGGGGTGGGTTGGAGCAGTACTTC.

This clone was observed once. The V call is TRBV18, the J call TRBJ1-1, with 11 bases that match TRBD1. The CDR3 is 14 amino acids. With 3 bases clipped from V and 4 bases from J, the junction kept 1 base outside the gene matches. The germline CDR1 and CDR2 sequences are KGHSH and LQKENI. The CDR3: CASSPGQGATEAFF. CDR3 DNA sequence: TGTGCCAGCTCACCTGGACAGGGGGCCACTGAAGCTTTCTTT.

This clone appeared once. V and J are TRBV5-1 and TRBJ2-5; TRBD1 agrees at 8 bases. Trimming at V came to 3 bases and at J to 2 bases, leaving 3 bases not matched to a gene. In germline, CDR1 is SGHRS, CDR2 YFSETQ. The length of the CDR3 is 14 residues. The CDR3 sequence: CASSSWTGQETQYF. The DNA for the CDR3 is TGCGCCAGCAGCTCTTGGACAGGGCAAGAGACCCAGTACTTC.

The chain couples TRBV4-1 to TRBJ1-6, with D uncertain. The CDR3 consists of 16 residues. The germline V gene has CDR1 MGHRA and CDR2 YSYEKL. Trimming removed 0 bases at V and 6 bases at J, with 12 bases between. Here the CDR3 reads CASSQEIRLLNSPLHF. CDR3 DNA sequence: TGCGCCAGCAGCCAAGAAATCAGGCTCCTTAATTCACCCCTCCACTTT.

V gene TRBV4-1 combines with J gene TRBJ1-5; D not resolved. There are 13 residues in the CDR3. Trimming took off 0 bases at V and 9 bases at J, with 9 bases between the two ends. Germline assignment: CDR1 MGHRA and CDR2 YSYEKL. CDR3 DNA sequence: TGCGCCAGCAGCCAAGATGACCCGGGGCCCCAGCATTTT. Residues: CASSQDDPGPQHF.

The CDR3 spells CASSLVGTGGFTEAFF. In DNA form, the CDR3 reads TGCGCCAGCAGCCTAGTCGGGACAGGGGGCTTCACTGAAGCTTTCTTT. This chain joins TRBV5-1 and TRBJ1-1, with TRBD1 matching 12 bases. The V and J ends lost 4 bases and 4 bases, in that order; junction bases with no gene match: 8. The CDR3 extends over 16 amino acids. In germline, CDR1 is SGHRS, CDR2 YFSETQ.

In DNA, the CDR3 is TGTGCCACCAGTGTATCCGCGGGGGCAGATACGCAGTATTTT. Encoded protein: CATSVSAGADTQYF. The V gene is TRBV24-1, the J gene TRBJ2-3; TRBD2 matches 7 bases. This CDR3 has 14 residues. The germline gives CDR1 KGHDR, CDR2 SFDVKD. The junction had 5 bases not matched to a gene; V was cut back by 5 bases and J by 4 bases.

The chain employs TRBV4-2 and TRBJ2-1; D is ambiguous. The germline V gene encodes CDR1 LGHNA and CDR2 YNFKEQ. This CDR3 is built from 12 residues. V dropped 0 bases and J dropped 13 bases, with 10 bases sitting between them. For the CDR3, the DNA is TGTGCCAGCAGCCAAGATCGGGTTACCCAGTTCTTC. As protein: CASSQDRVTQFF.

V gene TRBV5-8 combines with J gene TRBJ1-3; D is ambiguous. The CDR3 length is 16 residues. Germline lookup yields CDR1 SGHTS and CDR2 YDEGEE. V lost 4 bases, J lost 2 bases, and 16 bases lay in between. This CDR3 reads CASSPWANSAGNTIYF. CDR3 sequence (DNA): TGTGCCAGCAGCCCATGGGCCAACTCCGCTGGAAACACCATATATTTT.

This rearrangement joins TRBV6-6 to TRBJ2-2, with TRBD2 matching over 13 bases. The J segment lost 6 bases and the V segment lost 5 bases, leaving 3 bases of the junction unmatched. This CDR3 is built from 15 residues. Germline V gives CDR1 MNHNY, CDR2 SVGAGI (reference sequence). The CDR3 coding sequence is TGTGCCAGCAGTACCGGACTAGCGGGAGCCGGGGAGCTGTTTTTT. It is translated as CASSTGLAGAGELFF.

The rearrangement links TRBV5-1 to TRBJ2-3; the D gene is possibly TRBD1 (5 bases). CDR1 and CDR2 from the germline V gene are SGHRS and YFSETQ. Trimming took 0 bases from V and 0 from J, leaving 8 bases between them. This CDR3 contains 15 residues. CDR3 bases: TGCGCCAGCAGCTTGGATCAGGGAAGCACAGATACGCAGTATTTT. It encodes CASSLDQGSTDTQYF.

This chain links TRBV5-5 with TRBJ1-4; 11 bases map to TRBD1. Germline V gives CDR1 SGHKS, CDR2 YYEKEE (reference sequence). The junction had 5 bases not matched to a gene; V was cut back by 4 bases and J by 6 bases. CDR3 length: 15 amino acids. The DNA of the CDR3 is TGTGCCAGCAGCCTGCTGGGACAGGGGGATGAAAAACTGTTTTTT. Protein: CASSLLGQGDEKLFF.

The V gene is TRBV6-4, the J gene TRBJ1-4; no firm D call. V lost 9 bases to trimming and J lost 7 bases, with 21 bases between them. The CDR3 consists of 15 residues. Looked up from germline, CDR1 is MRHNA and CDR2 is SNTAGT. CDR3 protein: CASDIIGRGSEKLFF. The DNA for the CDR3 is TGTGCCAGTGACATTATTGGGAGAGGTAGTGAAAAACTGTTTTTT.

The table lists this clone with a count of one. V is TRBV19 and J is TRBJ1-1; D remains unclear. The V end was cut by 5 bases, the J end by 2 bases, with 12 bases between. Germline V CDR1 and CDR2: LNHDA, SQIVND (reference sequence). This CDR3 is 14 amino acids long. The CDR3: CASSPRPGNTEAFF. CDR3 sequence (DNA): TGTGCCAGTAGTCCCCGGCCGGGAAACACTGAAGCTTTCTTT.

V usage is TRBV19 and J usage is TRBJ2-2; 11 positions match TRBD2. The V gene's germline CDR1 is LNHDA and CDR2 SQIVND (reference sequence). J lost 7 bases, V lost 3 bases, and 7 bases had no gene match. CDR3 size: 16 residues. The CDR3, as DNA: TGTGCCAGTAGTATGAATCCGGGACTAGCGGTCGGGGAGCTGTTTTTT. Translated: CASSMNPGLAVGELFF.